This T cell receptor beta chain derives from a study of identical twins. General study findings and limits: Alpha sequences that were out-of-frame and twin-shared showed an excess of low generation probability.

This clonotype was recorded at least ten times. Its cognate antigen is unknown. All of the donors were Caucasians in good health. Per the germline V gene, CDR1 is DFQATT and CDR2 is SNEGSKA (reference sequence). The CDR3 is 12 amino acids. Between the trimmed V and J ends, which lost 6 bases and 4 bases, there was a span of 12 bases. cDNA carried unique molecular identifiers, and a universal primer site was added by template switching. TCRdb redid the calling of the 5' RACE reads with MiXCR, one entry per CDR3 protein. The sample records 570,000 or so distinct CDR3 sequences, around 9.6% being singletons. These data are also associated with another study on yellow fever vaccine responses in identical twins.

The gene calls are TRBV20-1 and TRBJ2-5; D uncertain. This sequence originates from a woman aged 18-29 years in good health. Sequenced input: PBMCs. CDR3 region: CSATPAGETQYF. The CDR3 DNA sequence: TGCAGTGCAACCCCGGCTGGAGAGACCCAGTACTTC.